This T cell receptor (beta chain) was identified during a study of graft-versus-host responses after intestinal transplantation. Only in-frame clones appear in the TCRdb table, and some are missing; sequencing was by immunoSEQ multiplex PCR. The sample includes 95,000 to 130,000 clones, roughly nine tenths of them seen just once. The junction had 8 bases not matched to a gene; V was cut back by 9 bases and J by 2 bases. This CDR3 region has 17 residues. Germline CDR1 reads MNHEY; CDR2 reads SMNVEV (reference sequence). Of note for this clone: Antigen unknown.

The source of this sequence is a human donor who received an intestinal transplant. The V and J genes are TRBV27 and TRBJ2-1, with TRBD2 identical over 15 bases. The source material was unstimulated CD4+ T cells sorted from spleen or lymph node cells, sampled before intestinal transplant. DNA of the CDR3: TGTGCCAGTATCGGACTAGCGGGAGGGCCCACCTACAATGAGCAGTTCTTC. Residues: CASIGLAGGPTYNEQFF.